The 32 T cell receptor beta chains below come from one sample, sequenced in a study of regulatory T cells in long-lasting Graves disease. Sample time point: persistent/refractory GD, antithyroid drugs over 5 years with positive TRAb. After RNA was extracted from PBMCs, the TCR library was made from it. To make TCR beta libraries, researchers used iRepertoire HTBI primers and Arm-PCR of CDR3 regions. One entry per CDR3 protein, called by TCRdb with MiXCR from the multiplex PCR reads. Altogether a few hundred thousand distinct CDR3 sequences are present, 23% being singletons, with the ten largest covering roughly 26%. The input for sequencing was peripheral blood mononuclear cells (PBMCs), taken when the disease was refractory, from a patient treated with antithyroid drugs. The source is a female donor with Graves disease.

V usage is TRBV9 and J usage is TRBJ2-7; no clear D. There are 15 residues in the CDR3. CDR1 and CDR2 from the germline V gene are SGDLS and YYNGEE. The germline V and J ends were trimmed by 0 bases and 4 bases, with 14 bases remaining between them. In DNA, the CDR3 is TGTGCCAGCAGCGTAGAGCAGGCGTTCTCTTACGAGCAGTACTTC. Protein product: CASSVEQAFSYEQYF.

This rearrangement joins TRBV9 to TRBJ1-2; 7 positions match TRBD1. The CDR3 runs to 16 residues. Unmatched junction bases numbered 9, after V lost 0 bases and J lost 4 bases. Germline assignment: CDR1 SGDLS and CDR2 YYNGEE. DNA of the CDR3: TGTGCCAGCAGCGTAGAACAGGGGCCCCTCGCCTATGGCTACACCTTC. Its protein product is CASSVEQGPLAYGYTF.

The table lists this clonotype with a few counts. The chain's CDR3 is CASSLNAGSTYGYTF. CDR3 DNA: TGTGCCAGCAGCCTTAACGCAGGGTCTACCTATGGCTACACCTTC. This chain joins TRBV27 and TRBJ1-2; D may be TRBD1 (5 bases). The germline CDR1 and CDR2 sequences are MNHEY and SMNVEV (reference sequence). The CDR3 length is 15 residues. Trimming shortened V by 6 bases and J by 4 bases, and 18 bases separated the two germline ends.

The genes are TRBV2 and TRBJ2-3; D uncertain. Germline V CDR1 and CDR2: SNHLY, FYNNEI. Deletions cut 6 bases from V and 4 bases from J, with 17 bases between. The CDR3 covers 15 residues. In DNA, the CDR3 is TGTGCCAGCAGGGCACCGCGAGGTCAAGCAGATACGCAGTATTTT. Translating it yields CASRAPRGQADTQYF.

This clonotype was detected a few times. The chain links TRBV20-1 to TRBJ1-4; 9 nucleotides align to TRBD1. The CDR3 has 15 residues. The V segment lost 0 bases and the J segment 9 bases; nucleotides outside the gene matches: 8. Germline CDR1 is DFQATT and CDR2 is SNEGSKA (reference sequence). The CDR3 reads CSARDGSGTGKKLFF. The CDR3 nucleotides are TGCAGTGCTAGAGATGGGTCCGGGACAGGGAAAAAACTGTTTTTT.

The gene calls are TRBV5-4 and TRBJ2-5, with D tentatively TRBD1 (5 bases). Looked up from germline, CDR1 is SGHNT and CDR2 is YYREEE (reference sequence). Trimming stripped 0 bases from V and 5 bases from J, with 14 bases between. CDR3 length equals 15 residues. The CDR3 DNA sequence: TGTGCCAGCAGCTTGGCCGACCAGGGCAGGGAGACCCAGTACTTC. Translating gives CASSLADQGRETQYF.

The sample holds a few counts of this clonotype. CDR3: CSGVEWYEQYF. The CDR3 DNA is TGCTCCGGGGTTGAGTGGTACGAGCAGTACTTC. The genes are TRBV20-1 and TRBJ2-7; weak D call: TRBD2 (5 bases). Per germline, CDR1 DFQATT and CDR2 SNEGSKA (reference sequence). This CDR3 region has 11 residues.

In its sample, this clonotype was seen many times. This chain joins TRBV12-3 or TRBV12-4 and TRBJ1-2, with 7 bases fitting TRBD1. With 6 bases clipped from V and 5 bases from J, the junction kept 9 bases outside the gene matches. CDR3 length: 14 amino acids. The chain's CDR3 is CASSRGTAQYGYTF. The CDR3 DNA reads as TGTGCCAGCAGCCGCGGGACAGCCCAGTATGGCTACACCTTC.

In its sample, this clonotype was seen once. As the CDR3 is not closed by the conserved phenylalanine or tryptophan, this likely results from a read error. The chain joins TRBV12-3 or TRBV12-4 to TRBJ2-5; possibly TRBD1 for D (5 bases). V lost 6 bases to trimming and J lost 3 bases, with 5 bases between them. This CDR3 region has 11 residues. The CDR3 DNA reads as TGTGCCAGCAGGACAGAAGAGACCCAGTACTCC. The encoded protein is CASRTEETQYS.

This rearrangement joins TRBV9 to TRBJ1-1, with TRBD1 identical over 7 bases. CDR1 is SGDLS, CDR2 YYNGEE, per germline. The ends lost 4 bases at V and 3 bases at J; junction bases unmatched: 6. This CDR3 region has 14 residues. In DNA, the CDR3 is TGTGCCAGCAGCCAAGATCAGGGGGACACTGAAGCTTTCTTT. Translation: CASSQDQGDTEAFF.

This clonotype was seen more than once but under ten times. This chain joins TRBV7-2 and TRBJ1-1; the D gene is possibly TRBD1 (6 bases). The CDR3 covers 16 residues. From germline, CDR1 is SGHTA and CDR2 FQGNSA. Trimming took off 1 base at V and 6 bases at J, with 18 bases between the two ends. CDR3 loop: CASSLDTGLAMAEAFF. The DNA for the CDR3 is TGTGCCAGCAGCTTAGATACAGGGCTGGCTATGGCTGAAGCTTTCTTT.

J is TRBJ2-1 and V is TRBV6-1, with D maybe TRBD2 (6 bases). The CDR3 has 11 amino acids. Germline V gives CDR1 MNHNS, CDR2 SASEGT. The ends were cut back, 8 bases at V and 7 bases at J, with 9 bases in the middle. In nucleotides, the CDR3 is TGTGCCAGCGGGGGGTCGAATGAGCAGTTCTTC. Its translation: CASGGSNEQFF.

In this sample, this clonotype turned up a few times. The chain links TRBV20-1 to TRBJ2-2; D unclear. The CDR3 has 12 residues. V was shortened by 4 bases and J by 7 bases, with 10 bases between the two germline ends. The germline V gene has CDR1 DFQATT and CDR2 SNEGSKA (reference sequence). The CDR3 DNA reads TGCAGTGCTACCTCACCGATCGGGGAGCTGTTTTTT. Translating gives CSATSPIGELFF.

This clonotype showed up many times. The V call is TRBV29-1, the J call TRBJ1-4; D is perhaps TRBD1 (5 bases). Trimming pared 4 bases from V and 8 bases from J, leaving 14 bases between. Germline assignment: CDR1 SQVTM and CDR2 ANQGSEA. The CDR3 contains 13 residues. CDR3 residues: CSVARGTGEKLFF. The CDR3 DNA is TGCAGCGTTGCCCGGGGGACGGGGGAAAAACTGTTTTTT.

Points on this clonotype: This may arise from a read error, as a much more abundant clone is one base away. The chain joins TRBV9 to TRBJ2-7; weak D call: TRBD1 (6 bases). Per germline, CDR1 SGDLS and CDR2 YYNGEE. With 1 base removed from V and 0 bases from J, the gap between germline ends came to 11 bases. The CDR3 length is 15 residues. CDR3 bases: TGTGCCAGCAGCGTAACCTCGGACAGCTCCTACGAGCAGTACTTC. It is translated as CASSVTSDSSYEQYF.

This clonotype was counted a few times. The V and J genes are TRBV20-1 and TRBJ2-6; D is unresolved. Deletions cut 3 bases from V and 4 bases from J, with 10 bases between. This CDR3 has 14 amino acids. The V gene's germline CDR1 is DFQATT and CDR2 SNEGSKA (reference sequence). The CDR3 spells CSASAMAGANVLTF. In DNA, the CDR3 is TGCAGTGCTAGTGCCATGGCCGGGGCCAACGTCCTGACTTTC.

DNA for the CDR3: TGTGCCAGCAGCTTACTCGGGGCAGGAGGCTCACCCCTCCACTTT. It translates to CASSLLGAGGSPLHF. The gene calls are TRBV7-2 and TRBJ1-6; maybe TRBD1 (5 bases). This CDR3 spans 15 amino acids. Trimming took 2 bases from V and 10 from J, leaving 15 bases between them. CDR1 and CDR2 from the germline V gene are SGHTA and FQGNSA. The full variable domain, completed using reference TRBV7-2 and TRBJ1-6, is GAGVSQSPSNKVTEKGKDVELRCDPISGHTALYWYRQSLGQGLEFLIYFQGNSAPDKSGLPSDRFSAERTGGSVSTLTIQRTQQEDSAVYLCASSLLGAGGSPLHFGNGTRLTVT.

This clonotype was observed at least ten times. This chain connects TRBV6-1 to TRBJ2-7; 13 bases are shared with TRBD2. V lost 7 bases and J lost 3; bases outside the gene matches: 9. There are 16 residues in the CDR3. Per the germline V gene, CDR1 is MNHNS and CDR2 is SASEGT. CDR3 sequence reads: CASKRTSGSFNYEQYF. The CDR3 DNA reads TGTGCCAGCAAACGGACTAGCGGGAGTTTCAACTACGAGCAGTACTTC.

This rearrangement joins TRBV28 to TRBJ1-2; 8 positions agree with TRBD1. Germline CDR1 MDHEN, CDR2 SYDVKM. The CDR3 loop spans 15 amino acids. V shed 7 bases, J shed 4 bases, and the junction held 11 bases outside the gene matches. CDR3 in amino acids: CASIHQGARGYGYTF. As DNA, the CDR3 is TGTGCCAGCATCCACCAGGGGGCGCGGGGCTATGGCTACACCTTC.

CDR3 loop: CASSLRRTGAEKLFF. CDR3 bases: TGTGCCAGCAGCTTACGTCGAACAGGGGCTGAAAAACTGTTTTTT. The rearrangement joins TRBV7-2 to TRBJ1-4; 7 nucleotides match TRBD1. In germline, CDR1 is SGHTA, CDR2 FQGNSA. V gave up 2 bases and J gave up 7 bases; unmatched junction bases: 7. This CDR3 is 15 amino acids long.

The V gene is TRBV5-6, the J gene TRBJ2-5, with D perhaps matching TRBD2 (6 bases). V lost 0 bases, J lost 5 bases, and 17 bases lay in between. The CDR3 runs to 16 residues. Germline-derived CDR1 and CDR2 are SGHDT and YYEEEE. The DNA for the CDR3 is TGTGCCAGCAGCTTGGTCGGGAGAAGGAAGGGTGAGACCCAGTACTTC. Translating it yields CASSLVGRRKGETQYF.

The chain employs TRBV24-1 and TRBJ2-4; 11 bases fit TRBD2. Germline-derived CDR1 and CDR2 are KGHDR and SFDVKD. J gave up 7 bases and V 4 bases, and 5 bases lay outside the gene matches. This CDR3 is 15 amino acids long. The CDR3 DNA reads TGTGCCACCAGTGACGTGACTAGCGGGGTGAACATTCAGTACTTC. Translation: CATSDVTSGVNIQYF.

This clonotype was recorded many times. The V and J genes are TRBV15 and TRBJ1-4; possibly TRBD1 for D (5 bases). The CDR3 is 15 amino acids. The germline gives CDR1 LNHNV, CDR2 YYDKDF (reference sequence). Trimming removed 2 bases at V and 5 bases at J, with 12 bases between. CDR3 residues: CATSRSGRENEKLFF. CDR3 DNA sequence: TGTGCCACCAGCAGATCGGGCAGGGAAAATGAAAAACTGTTTTTT.

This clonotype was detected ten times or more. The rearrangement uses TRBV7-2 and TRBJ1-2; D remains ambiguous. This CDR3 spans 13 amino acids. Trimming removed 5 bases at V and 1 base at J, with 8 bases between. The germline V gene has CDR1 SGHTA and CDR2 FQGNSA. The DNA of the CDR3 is TGTGCCAGCAGCCTAATGGGTAACTATGGCTACACCTTC. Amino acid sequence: CASSLMGNYGYTF.

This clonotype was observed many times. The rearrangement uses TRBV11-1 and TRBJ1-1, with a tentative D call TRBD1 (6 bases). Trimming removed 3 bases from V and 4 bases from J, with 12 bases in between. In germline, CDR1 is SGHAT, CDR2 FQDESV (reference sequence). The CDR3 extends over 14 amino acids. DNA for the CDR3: TGTGCCAGCAGCTTGGGGGGCCGGCGCACTGAAGCTTTCTTT. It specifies CASSLGGRRTEAFF.

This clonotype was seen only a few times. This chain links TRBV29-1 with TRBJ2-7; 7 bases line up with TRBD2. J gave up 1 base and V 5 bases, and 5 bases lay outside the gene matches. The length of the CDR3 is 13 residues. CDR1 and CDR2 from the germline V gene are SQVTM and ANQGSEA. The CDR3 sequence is CSVLDGGSYEQYF. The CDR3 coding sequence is TGCAGCGTTCTGGACGGGGGGTCCTACGAGCAGTACTTC.

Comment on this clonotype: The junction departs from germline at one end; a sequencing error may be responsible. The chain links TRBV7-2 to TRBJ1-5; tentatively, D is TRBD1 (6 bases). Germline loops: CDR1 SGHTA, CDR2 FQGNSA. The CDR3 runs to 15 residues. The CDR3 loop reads CASKPRDTSNQSQHF. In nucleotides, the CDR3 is TGTGCCAGCAAACCCCGGGACACTAGCAATCAGTCCCAGCATTTT.

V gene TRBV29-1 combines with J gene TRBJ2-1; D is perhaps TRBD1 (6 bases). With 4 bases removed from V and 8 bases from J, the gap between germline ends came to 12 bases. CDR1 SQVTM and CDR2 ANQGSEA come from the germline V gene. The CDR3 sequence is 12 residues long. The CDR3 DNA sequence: TGCAGCGTTGTCCCAGGGGTCGATGAGCAGTTCTTC. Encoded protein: CSVVPGVDEQFF.

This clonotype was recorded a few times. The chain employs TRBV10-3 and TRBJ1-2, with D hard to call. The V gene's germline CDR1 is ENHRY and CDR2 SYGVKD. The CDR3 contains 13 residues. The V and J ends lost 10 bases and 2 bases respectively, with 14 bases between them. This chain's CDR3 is CASTTLRNYGYTF. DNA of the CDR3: TGTGCCAGCACAACGTTACGGAACTATGGCTACACCTTC.

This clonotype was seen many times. CDR3 nucleotide sequence: TGTGCCAGCAGGGGTTTGGGACAGGGTAATGAAAAACTGTTTTTT. Protein product: CASRGLGQGNEKLFF. The V gene is TRBV2, the J gene TRBJ1-4, with 9 bases aligning to TRBD1. The CDR3 covers 15 residues. The ends lost 6 bases at V and 4 bases at J; junction bases unmatched: 6. Germline assignment: CDR1 SNHLY and CDR2 FYNNEI.

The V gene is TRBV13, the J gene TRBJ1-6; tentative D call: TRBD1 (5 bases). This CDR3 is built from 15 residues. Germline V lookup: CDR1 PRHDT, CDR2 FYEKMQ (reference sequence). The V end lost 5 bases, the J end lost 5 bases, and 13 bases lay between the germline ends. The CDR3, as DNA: TGTGCCAGCAGCCCGGGCCGGGGGAATAATTCACCCCTCCACTTT. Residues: CASSPGRGNNSPLHF.

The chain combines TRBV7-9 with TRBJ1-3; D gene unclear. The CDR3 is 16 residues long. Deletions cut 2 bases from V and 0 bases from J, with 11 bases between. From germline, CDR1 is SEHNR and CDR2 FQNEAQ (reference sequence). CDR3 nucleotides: TGTGCCAGCAGCTTATATCTGGCGGGCTCTGGAAACACCATATATTTT. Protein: CASSLYLAGSGNTIYF.